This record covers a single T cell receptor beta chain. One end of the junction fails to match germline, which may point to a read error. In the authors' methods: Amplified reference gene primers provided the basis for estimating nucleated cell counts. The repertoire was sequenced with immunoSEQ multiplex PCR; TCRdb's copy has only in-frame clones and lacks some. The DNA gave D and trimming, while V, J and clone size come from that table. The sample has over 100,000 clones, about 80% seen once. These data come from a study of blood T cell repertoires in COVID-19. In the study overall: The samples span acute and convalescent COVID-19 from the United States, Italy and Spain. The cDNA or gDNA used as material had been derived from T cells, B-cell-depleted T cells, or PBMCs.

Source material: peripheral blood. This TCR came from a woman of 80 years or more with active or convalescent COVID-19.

CDR3 residues: CASSLSTGGLGNTIYF. The CDR3 region has the DNA TGTGCCAGCAGCTTGTCAACAGGGGGCCTAGGAAACACCATATATTTT. The chain has TRBV5-1 and TRBJ1-3; 9 bases are a match to TRBD1. This CDR3 contains 16 residues. From germline, CDR1 is SGHRS and CDR2 YFSETQ.